The rows below give T cell receptor beta chains drawn from one sample of a study of cytotoxic CD8 clonotypes in ibrutinib-treated CLL. Method: immunoSEQ multiplex PCR; TCRdb's copy keeps in-frame clones and lacks some. Of around 150,000 clones detected, about 80% appear once; the ten largest clones hold about 1.9%. Material: PBMCs, obtained after 12 months of ibrutinib treatment. These receptors all come from a human donor with chronic lymphocytic leukemia. Each CDR3 is given with its conserved first and last residue. Each record gives: clone size, V gene, J gene, CDR3 length, D gene, CDR3 protein, CDR3 DNA. A D gene is named only where the DNA matches it firmly. Part of the rows lack a size; the others show once, few, many or a class for expanded clones.

abundance: -; v_gene: TRBV4-1; j_gene: TRBJ1-6; len: 13; d_gene: -; CDR3aa: CASSQVQDSPLHF; CDR3nt: TGCGCCAGCAGCCAAGTCCAAGACTCACCCCTCCACTTT
abundance: -; v_gene: TRBV4-2; j_gene: TRBJ1-4; len: 17; d_gene: -; CDR3aa: CASSQEFPGRLNEKLFF; CDR3nt: TGTGCCAGCAGCCAAGAGTTTCCGGGACGGCTTAATGAAAAACTGTTTTTT
abundance: -; v_gene: TRBV11-2; j_gene: TRBJ1-1; len: 15; d_gene: -; CDR3aa: CASSLAGSMNTEAFF; CDR3nt: TGTGCCAGCAGCTTAGCGGGCAGCATGAACACTGAAGCTTTCTTT
abundance: -; v_gene: TRBV18; j_gene: TRBJ2-3; len: 16; d_gene: -; CDR3aa: CASSPVLGPPTDTQYF; CDR3nt: TGTGCCAGCTCACCCGTACTAGGGCCCCCCACAGATACGCAGTATTTT
abundance: -; v_gene: TRBV15; j_gene: TRBJ1-4; len: 16; d_gene: -; CDR3aa: CATSRDRGAGNEKLFF; CDR3nt: TGTGCCACCAGCAGAGATCGGGGGGCCGGTAATGAAAAACTGTTTTTT
abundance: -; v_gene: TRBV29-1; j_gene: TRBJ2-5; len: 14; d_gene: -; CDR3aa: CSVGVDGRRETQYF; CDR3nt: TGCAGCGTTGGGGTGGATGGGCGACGGGAGACCCAGTACTTC
abundance: -; v_gene: TRBV7-9; j_gene: TRBJ2-1; len: 13; d_gene: -; CDR3aa: CASSLVLVAEQFF; CDR3nt: TGTGCCAGCAGCTTAGTCTTAGTCGCTGAGCAGTTCTTC
abundance: -; v_gene: TRBV5-4; j_gene: TRBJ1-5; len: 12; d_gene: -; CDR3aa: CASSFNNQPQHF; CDR3nt: TGTGCCAGCAGCTTCAACAATCAGCCCCAGCATTTT
abundance: -; v_gene: TRBV12-5; j_gene: TRBJ2-2; len: 14; d_gene: -; CDR3aa: CASGSTQGTGELFF; CDR3nt: TGTGCTAGTGGTTCCACCCAGGGAACCGGGGAGCTGTTTTTT
abundance: -; v_gene: TRBV5-5; j_gene: TRBJ1-5; len: 14; d_gene: TRBD1; CDR3aa: CASSLLQGDQPQHF; CDR3nt: TGTGCCAGCAGCTTGCTGCAGGGGGACCAGCCCCAGCATTTT
abundance: -; v_gene: TRBV2; j_gene: TRBJ2-4; len: 16; d_gene: -; CDR3aa: CASTAFPNLTGNIQYF; CDR3nt: TGTGCCAGCACTGCCTTCCCCAACCTTACCGGGAACATTCAGTACTTC
abundance: -; v_gene: TRBV7-9; j_gene: TRBJ1-5; len: 13; d_gene: -; CDR3aa: CASSLDGRQPQHF; CDR3nt: TGTGCCAGCAGCTTAGACGGTAGACAGCCCCAGCATTTT
abundance: -; v_gene: TRBV7-9; j_gene: TRBJ2-5; len: 15; d_gene: -; CDR3aa: CASSLSAAVQETQYF; CDR3nt: TGTGCCAGCAGCTTAAGCGCGGCAGTTCAAGAGACCCAGTACTTC
abundance: many; v_gene: TRBV4-1; j_gene: TRBJ1-2; len: 16; d_gene: -; CDR3aa: CASRLLGRGVNYGYTF; CDR3nt: TGCGCCAGCAGGCTACTCGGGAGGGGCGTAAACTATGGCTACACCTTC
abundance: -; v_gene: TRBV7-6; j_gene: TRBJ2-5; len: 14; d_gene: -; CDR3aa: CASSLFTDGETQYF; CDR3nt: TGTGCCAGCAGCTTATTCACGGACGGAGAGACCCAGTACTTC
abundance: -; v_gene: TRBV5-1; j_gene: TRBJ1-1; len: 14; d_gene: -; CDR3aa: CASSTESWSTEAFF; CDR3nt: TGCGCCAGCAGCACCGAATCGTGGTCCACTGAAGCTTTCTTT
abundance: -; v_gene: TRBV18; j_gene: TRBJ1-4; len: 17; d_gene: TRBD1; CDR3aa: CASSRTGTGALNEKLFF; CDR3nt: TGTGCCAGCTCACGAACCGGGACAGGGGCACTCAATGAAAAACTGTTTTTT
abundance: once; v_gene: TRBV25-1; j_gene: TRBJ2-5; len: 15; d_gene: TRBD2; CDR3aa: CASSESLAGVETQYF; CDR3nt: TGTGCCAGCAGTGAATCATTGGCGGGAGTAGAGACCCAGTACTTC
abundance: -; v_gene: TRBV28; j_gene: TRBJ2-7; len: 13; d_gene: -; CDR3aa: CASSLGGLTEQYF; CDR3nt: TGTGCCAGCTCCCTAGGGGGACTTACCGAGCAGTACTTC
abundance: few; v_gene: TRBV6-1; j_gene: TRBJ2-5; len: 16; d_gene: TRBD2; CDR3aa: CASSGGIPSGSTTQYF; CDR3nt: TGTGCCAGCAGTGGAGGAATTCCTAGCGGGTCCACGACCCAGTACTTC
abundance: once; v_gene: TRBV7-9; j_gene: TRBJ2-6; len: 15; d_gene: -; CDR3aa: CASSLVPSGANVLTF; CDR3nt: TGTGCCAGCAGCTTAGTTCCCTCTGGGGCCAACGTCCTGACTTTC
abundance: once; v_gene: TRBV5-4; j_gene: TRBJ2-2; len: 14; d_gene: -; CDR3aa: CASSRDLNTGELFF; CDR3nt: TGTGCCAGCAGCCGAGATTTGAACACCGGGGAGCTGTTTTTT
abundance: -; v_gene: TRBV4-1; j_gene: TRBJ2-5; len: 18; d_gene: TRBD2; CDR3aa: CASSQDPLLAGAGETQYF; CDR3nt: TGCGCCAGCAGCCAAGACCCGTTACTAGCGGGGGCGGGGGAGACCCAGTACTTC
abundance: -; v_gene: TRBV10-3; j_gene: TRBJ1-4; len: 14; d_gene: -; CDR3aa: CAISESISNEKLFF; CDR3nt: TGTGCCATCAGTGAGTCGATCAGTAATGAAAAACTGTTTTTT
abundance: -; v_gene: TRBV7-9; j_gene: TRBJ2-7; len: 15; d_gene: -; CDR3aa: CASSLVGASSLEQYF; CDR3nt: TGTGCCAGCAGCTTAGTCGGGGCTTCATCCCTCGAGCAGTACTTC
abundance: -; v_gene: TRBV7-6; j_gene: TRBJ1-3; len: 19; d_gene: TRBD1; CDR3aa: CASSLEQYGPTGVGNTIYF; CDR3nt: TGTGCCAGCAGCTTAGAACAGTATGGCCCAACAGGGGTTGGAAACACCATATATTTT
abundance: few; v_gene: TRBV28; j_gene: TRBJ1-1; len: 12; d_gene: -; CDR3aa: CASSLQGPRAFF; CDR3nt: TGTGCCAGCAGTTTACAAGGACCCAGAGCTTTCTTT
abundance: few; v_gene: TRBV19; j_gene: TRBJ1-2; len: 16; d_gene: TRBD1; CDR3aa: CASSIAGRGQTYGYTF; CDR3nt: TGTGCCAGTAGTATCGCGGGCAGGGGGCAAACCTATGGCTACACCTTC
abundance: -; v_gene: TRBV4-3; j_gene: TRBJ2-5; len: 14; d_gene: -; CDR3aa: CASSQGAFQETQYF; CDR3nt: TGCGCCAGCAGCCAAGGGGCCTTTCAAGAGACCCAGTACTTC
abundance: many; v_gene: TRBV2; j_gene: TRBJ2-4; len: 16; d_gene: -; CDR3aa: CASTILGSTAKNIQYF; CDR3nt: TGTGCCAGCACCATCCTGGGGTCCACAGCCAAAAACATTCAGTACTTC
abundance: -; v_gene: TRBV6-6; j_gene: TRBJ1-1; len: 11; d_gene: -; CDR3aa: CASRGDSEAFF; CDR3nt: TGTGCCAGCAGGGGGGATAGTGAAGCTTTCTTT
abundance: few; v_gene: TRBV5-1; j_gene: TRBJ1-1; len: 15; d_gene: TRBD1; CDR3aa: CASSETAGGRAEAFF; CDR3nt: TGCGCCAGCAGCGAGACCGCAGGGGGTCGAGCTGAAGCTTTCTTT
abundance: -; v_gene: TRBV19; j_gene: TRBJ2-1; len: 19; d_gene: TRBD2; CDR3aa: CASSIRVVSGRLRYNEQFF; CDR3nt: TGTGCCAGTAGTATTAGAGTGGTCAGCGGGAGACTGCGATACAATGAGCAGTTCTTC
abundance: -; v_gene: TRBV7-9; j_gene: TRBJ2-1; len: 12; d_gene: -; CDR3aa: CASSLEGPVQFF; CDR3nt: TGTGCCAGCAGCTTAGAAGGTCCTGTCCAGTTCTTC
abundance: -; v_gene: TRBV5-1; j_gene: TRBJ2-5; len: 14; d_gene: -; CDR3aa: CASSLAAGRETQYF; CDR3nt: TGCGCCAGCAGCTTGGCCGCGGGGAGAGAGACCCAGTACTTC
abundance: -; v_gene: TRBV18; j_gene: TRBJ1-4; len: 15; d_gene: -; CDR3aa: CASSPGTATNEKLFF; CDR3nt: TGTGCCAGCTCACCAGGAACAGCAACTAATGAAAAACTGTTTTTT
abundance: -; v_gene: TRBV21-1; j_gene: TRBJ1-5; len: 15; d_gene: -; CDR3aa: CASTTGFYSNQPQHF; CDR3nt: TGTGCCAGCACTACAGGGTTCTATAGCAATCAGCCCCAGCATTTT
abundance: -; v_gene: TRBV28; j_gene: TRBJ2-6; len: 15; d_gene: -; CDR3aa: CASSRRNSGANVLTF; CDR3nt: TGTGCCAGCAGTCGACGTAACTCTGGGGCCAACGTCCTGACTTTC
abundance: -; v_gene: TRBV28; j_gene: TRBJ2-1; len: 15; d_gene: -; CDR3aa: CASSLTESSYNEQFF; CDR3nt: TGTGCCAGCAGCCTGACTGAGAGCTCCTACAATGAGCAGTTCTTC
abundance: -; v_gene: TRBV2; j_gene: TRBJ2-7; len: 11; d_gene: -; CDR3aa: CASSETQEQYF; CDR3nt: TGTGCCAGCAGTGAAACGCAGGAGCAGTACTTC
abundance: -; v_gene: TRBV7-9; j_gene: TRBJ1-5; len: 16; d_gene: TRBD1; CDR3aa: CASSYFTGGVGQPQHF; CDR3nt: TGTGCCAGCAGCTATTTTACAGGGGGAGTAGGGCAGCCCCAGCATTTT